The clone carrying this T cell receptor (beta chain) was seen at least ten times. This beta chain slipped into a library made for alpha chains as a stray read, so its size is not meaningful. Unique molecular identifiers tagged every individual TCR cDNA molecule. Each CDR3 protein is one row after TCRdb ran MiXCR on the 5' RACE reads. Of about 940 distinct CDR3 sequences in the sample, more than 10% were seen once. This specimen belongs to a study of spatial heterogeneity in lung cancer. Background on the study: In the raw reads, each unique TCR and UMI combination was present more than ten times on average.

Time point specified: sample taken at primary tumor resection. Whole RNA, which was extracted from tumor, nontumor lung tissue or frozen PBMC, was sequenced without any cell sorting. Germline CDR1 MNHEY, CDR2 SMNVEV (reference sequence). V lost 8 bases and J lost 2, with 15 bases in between. The CDR3 extends over 15 amino acids. The source was PBMCs, collected at surgery. This sequence joins TRBV27 and TRBJ2-2; D is unresolved. The source is a male donor with early-stage non-small cell lung cancer. The CDR3 loop is CASCSFPENTGELFF. In DNA, the CDR3 is TGTGCCAGCTGTAGTTTTCCTGAAAACACCGGGGAGCTGTTTTTT.